What follows are 2 T cell receptor beta chains derived from one specimen sequenced in a study of blood T cell repertoires in COVID-19 (dated by TCRdb to 2018 to 2020). Library construction relied on the immunoSEQ multiplex PCR assay. Here the immuneACCESS table is served through TCRdb, limited to in-frame sequences with V and J called. Missing clones are a known gap in these copies; in checked studies unresolved V genes cover under half, and the rest lacks a known reason. Present in this sample are about 150,000 clones, approximately 80% of which were seen just once. The ten largest account for under 2.5% of the sample. Material: peripheral blood. These receptors all come from a man between 65 and 79 years old with acute or convalescent COVID-19.

This rearrangement joins TRBV6-2 or TRBV6-3 to TRBJ2-1, with a tentative D call TRBD1 (6 bases). The CDR3 runs to 15 residues. The germline gives CDR1 MNHEY, CDR2 SVGEGT. V lost 2 bases and J lost 7, with 15 bases in between. The CDR3 DNA sequence: TGTGCCAGCAGTTACCCAGGGGTAGGGGTAAATGAGCAGTTCTTC. This sequence encodes CASSYPGVGVNEQFF.

The genes are TRBV28 and TRBJ2-4; perhaps TRBD1 as D (5 bases). Per the germline V gene, CDR1 is MDHEN and CDR2 is SYDVKM. V lost 6 bases to trimming and J lost 3 bases, with 12 bases between them. The CDR3 is made up of 14 amino acids. The CDR3 loop reads CASRKQGGKNIQYF. For the CDR3, the DNA is TGTGCCAGCAGAAAGCAGGGCGGCAAAAACATTCAGTACTTC.